The rows below give T cell receptor beta chains drawn from one sample of a study of neurological immune-mediated disorders. TCRdb itself ran the 5' RACE reads through MiXCR, one entry per CDR3 protein. The table has 45,000 to 50,000 distinct CDR3 sequences, less than 5% seen once. Sequenced input: PBMCs. All receptors derive from a woman aged 60-70 years with multiple sclerosis. CDR3s include the opening cysteine and the closing phenylalanine or tryptophan. The D gene is left open where the match is weak. Clone size is given for some rows only: seen once, a few or many times, or a class if the clone is expanded.

length: 12
D: TRBD2
J: TRBJ2-1
V: TRBV6-2/TRBV6-3
size: many
DNA: TGTGCCAGCAGTCTTCAGCGGGAGGGCCAATTCTTC
CDR3: CASSLQREGQFF

length: 14
D: NA
J: TRBJ1-2
V: TRBV20-1
size: many
DNA: TGCAGTGCTAGAGCCGAGGGCTGGGGAGACGGCTACACCTTC
CDR3: CSARAEGWGDGYTF

length: 15
D: TRBD2
J: TRBJ2-5
V: TRBV7-2
size: few
DNA: TGTGCCAGCAGCTTAGATCCGGGGGGTGGAGAGACCCAGTACTTC
CDR3: CASSLDPGGGETQYF

length: 16
D: NA
J: TRBJ2-3
V: TRBV7-2
size: many
DNA: TGTGCCAGCAGCTTAGCGTCGGGGGGCCTTGGAGATACGCAGTATTTT
CDR3: CASSLASGGLGDTQYF

length: 13
D: NA
J: TRBJ2-5
V: TRBV28
size: many
DNA: TGTGCCAGCAGTCCCGTTCTCCCGGAGACCCAGTACTTC
CDR3: CASSPVLPETQYF

length: 14
D: NA
J: TRBJ1-3
V: TRBV30
size: many
DNA: TGTGCCTGGAGTGTAGTAGGAGGTGGAAACACCATATATTTT
CDR3: CAWSVVGGGNTIYF

length: 13
D: TRBD1
J: TRBJ1-6
V: TRBV12-3/TRBV12-4
size: NA
DNA: TGTGCCAGCAGGACAGGGTCTGATTCACCCCTCAACTTT
CDR3: CASRTGSDSPLNF

length: 14
D: NA
J: TRBJ2-5
V: TRBV20-1
size: NA
DNA: TGCAGTGCTAGTGACGGACTATCACAAGAGACCCAGTACTTC
CDR3: CSASDGLSQETQYF

length: 14
D: TRBD2
J: TRBJ2-7
V: TRBV5-1
size: few
DNA: TGCGCCAGCAGGATAGCGGGGGGGCCTAACGAGCAGTACTTC
CDR3: CASRIAGGPNEQYF

length: 14
D: TRBD1
J: TRBJ2-1
V: TRBV10-2
size: NA
DNA: TGCGCCAGCAAGTCAAGACAGGGCGACAATGAGCAGTTCTTC
CDR3: CASKSRQGDNEQFF

length: 15
D: NA
J: TRBJ2-3
V: TRBV7-2
size: many
DNA: TGTGCCAGCAGCTACCTCCGCGGCAGCACAGATACGCAGTATTTT
CDR3: CASSYLRGSTDTQYF

length: 13
D: NA
J: TRBJ2-7
V: TRBV24-1
size: many
DNA: TGTGCCACCAGTGACCGACAGGTTTCCGAGCAGTACTTC
CDR3: CATSDRQVSEQYF

length: 14
D: NA
J: TRBJ1-1
V: TRBV7-2
size: NA
DNA: TGTGCCAGCAGCCTAGACGGGGGCGGAACTGAAGCTTTCTTT
CDR3: CASSLDGGGTEAFF

length: 13
D: TRBD1
J: TRBJ2-5
V: TRBV20-1
size: many
DNA: TGCAGTGCCGGGACAGGGGCCAAAGAGACCCAGTACTTC
CDR3: CSAGTGAKETQYF

length: 14
D: TRBD1
J: TRBJ2-2
V: TRBV9
size: many
DNA: TGTGCCAGCAGCCCAGGGGGCTACACCGGGGAGCTGTTTTTT
CDR3: CASSPGGYTGELFF

length: 13
D: TRBD2
J: TRBJ2-1
V: TRBV7-2
size: many
DNA: TGTGCCAGCAGCTTAGGGGGGGGCAATGAGCAGTTCTTC
CDR3: CASSLGGGNEQFF

length: 14
D: TRBD2
J: TRBJ2-1
V: TRBV20-1
size: few
DNA: TGCAGTGCTACATGGGGACTAGAGTACAATGAGCAGTTCTTC
CDR3: CSATWGLEYNEQFF

length: 14
D: TRBD1
J: TRBJ2-3
V: TRBV5-1
size: many
DNA: TGCGCCAGCAGCTTAGAGGGGGCGACAGATACGCAGTATTTT
CDR3: CASSLEGATDTQYF

length: 13
D: NA
J: TRBJ2-7
V: TRBV7-3
size: many
DNA: TGTGCCAGCAGCTTGCAGGGTGGGTACGAGCAGTACTTC
CDR3: CASSLQGGYEQYF

length: 14
D: NA
J: TRBJ2-1
V: TRBV3-1
size: few
DNA: TGTGCCAGCAGCCAAGATTGGGCAGCACATGAGCAGTTCTTC
CDR3: CASSQDWAAHEQFF

length: 15
D: NA
J: TRBJ2-7
V: TRBV29-1
size: many
DNA: TGCAGCGTTGAAGACGGACGTAGCCCCGAGGGGGAGCAGTACTTC
CDR3: CSVEDGRSPEGEQYF

length: 17
D: NA
J: TRBJ2-1
V: TRBV7-2
size: many
DNA: TGTGCCAGCAGCCTCAGATGGCACCCCTTGGGAAACAATGAGCAGTTCTTC
CDR3: CASSLRWHPLGNNEQFF

length: 12
D: NA
J: TRBJ1-1
V: TRBV28
size: many
DNA: TGTGCCAGCAGTGTGGAGAACACTGAAGCTTTCTTT
CDR3: CASSVENTEAFF

length: 17
D: NA
J: TRBJ2-6
V: TRBV7-3
size: many
DNA: TGTGCCAGCAGCTCACAGCATATACTCTCTGGGGCCAACGTCCTGACTTTC
CDR3: CASSSQHILSGANVLTF

length: 14
D: NA
J: TRBJ1-1
V: TRBV6-1
size: NA
DNA: TGTGCCAGCAGTGAACTTAGGGGGGCGACTGAAGCTTTCTTT
CDR3: CASSELRGATEAFF

length: 12
D: NA
J: TRBJ2-3
V: TRBV20-1
size: many
DNA: TGCAGTGCTAGAGACCGCCCCCATACGCAGTATTTT
CDR3: CSARDRPHTQYF

length: 11
D: NA
J: TRBJ1-2
V: TRBV20-1
size: few
DNA: TGCAGTGCTAGAGATCTGGGGTCCTACACCTTC
CDR3: CSARDLGSYTF

length: 18
D: NA
J: TRBJ1-1
V: TRBV15
size: few
DNA: TGTGCCACCAGCAGAGATCGCAGTGGTTCAGGGACGAACACTGAAGCTTTCTTT
CDR3: CATSRDRSGSGTNTEAFF

length: 13
D: NA
J: TRBJ1-2
V: TRBV5-5
size: few
DNA: TGTGCCAGCAGCCCTCCGGAGTCAAATGGCTACACCTTC
CDR3: CASSPPESNGYTF

length: 12
D: NA
J: TRBJ2-2
V: TRBV7-2
size: NA
DNA: TGTGCCTGTCTGTTGCCCACCGGGGAGCTGTTTTTT
CDR3: CACLLPTGELFF

length: 13
D: TRBD1
J: TRBJ2-1
V: TRBV20-1
size: NA
DNA: TGCAGTGCTACCGGGACAGGCTACAATGAGCAGTTCTTC
CDR3: CSATGTGYNEQFF

length: 15
D: NA
J: TRBJ1-3
V: TRBV4-2
size: NA
DNA: TGTGCCAGCAGCCAGTCCAGCTACTCTGGAAACACCATATATTTT
CDR3: CASSQSSYSGNTIYF

length: 15
D: TRBD1
J: TRBJ1-4
V: TRBV5-1
size: many
DNA: TGCGCCAGCAGCTCCCTCGGGACAGGGAATGAAAAACTGTTTTTT
CDR3: CASSSLGTGNEKLFF

length: 15
D: TRBD1
J: TRBJ2-7
V: TRBV7-3
size: many
DNA: TGTGCCAGCAGCTTAGGGACAGGACCCTTCGACGAGCAGTACTTC
CDR3: CASSLGTGPFDEQYF

length: 12
D: NA
J: TRBJ1-1
V: TRBV7-9
size: many
DNA: TGTGCCAGCAGCTACACAGGGACTGAAGCTTTCTTT
CDR3: CASSYTGTEAFF

length: 15
D: TRBD1
J: TRBJ2-3
V: TRBV5-1
size: many
DNA: TGCGCCAGCAGCGTCGACAGGGGTGGGACAGATACGCAGTATTTT
CDR3: CASSVDRGGTDTQYF

length: 13
D: NA
J: TRBJ1-1
V: TRBV7-2
size: few
DNA: TGTGCCAGCAGCTTAGCGCTTCGGGCTGAAGCTTTCTTT
CDR3: CASSLALRAEAFF

length: 14
D: TRBD1
J: TRBJ1-2
V: TRBV7-2
size: many
DNA: TGTGCCAGCACCACGACAGGGACTAACTATGGCTACACCTTC
CDR3: CASTTTGTNYGYTF

length: 15
D: TRBD1
J: TRBJ1-4
V: TRBV4-1
size: many
DNA: TGCGCCAGCAGCCAAGGATCCGGGACAGGTGAAAAACTGTTTTTT
CDR3: CASSQGSGTGEKLFF

length: 16
D: TRBD1
J: TRBJ1-4
V: TRBV4-3
size: NA
DNA: TGCGCCAGCAGCCAAGCCGTTAGACAGGGCAGTGAAAAACTGTTTTTT
CDR3: CASSQAVRQGSEKLFF

length: 14
D: NA
J: TRBJ2-3
V: TRBV20-1
size: many
DNA: TGCAGTGCTAGAGAACCCCTGAACACAGATACGCAGTATTTT
CDR3: CSAREPLNTDTQYF

length: 13
D: NA
J: TRBJ2-5
V: TRBV29-1
size: many
DNA: TGCAGCGCCATTAGAACGGTGGTAGAGACCCAGTACTTC
CDR3: CSAIRTVVETQYF

length: 15
D: NA
J: TRBJ1-1
V: TRBV5-1
size: NA
DNA: TGCGCCAGCAGCTTGGCCGGGACAAAGAACACTGAAGCTTTCTTT
CDR3: CASSLAGTKNTEAFF

length: 12
D: NA
J: TRBJ2-7
V: TRBV5-6
size: many
DNA: TGTGCCAGCAGCTCGGGGAGGAGGCGGGAGTACTTC
CDR3: CASSSGRRREYF

length: 13
D: NA
J: TRBJ1-2
V: TRBV7-2
size: many
DNA: TGTGCCAGCAGCTTTCCGGGGTCGGGCGGCTACACCTTC
CDR3: CASSFPGSGGYTF

length: 13
D: TRBD1
J: TRBJ2-2
V: TRBV12-3/TRBV12-4
size: many
DNA: TGTGCCAGCAGGACAGGGGGCACCGGGGAGCTGTTTTTT
CDR3: CASRTGGTGELFF

length: 14
D: NA
J: TRBJ1-1
V: TRBV10-3
size: many
DNA: TGTGCCATCAGTGAGTCGAAAGCGAACACTGAAGCTTTCTTT
CDR3: CAISESKANTEAFF

length: 15
D: NA
J: TRBJ1-6
V: TRBV9
size: many
DNA: TGTGCCAGCGGGACGGGAGGGTCCTATAATTCACCCCTCAACTTT
CDR3: CASGTGGSYNSPLNF

length: 15
D: TRBD1
J: TRBJ1-2
V: TRBV7-9
size: many
DNA: TGTGCCAGCAGCGCCGGACAGGGTAGACGGTATGGCTACACCTTC
CDR3: CASSAGQGRRYGYTF

length: 14
D: NA
J: TRBJ1-6
V: TRBV7-3
size: many
DNA: TGTGCCAGCAGTTCGGAGGGTAGTGATTCACCCCTCCACTTT
CDR3: CASSSEGSDSPLHF

length: 15
D: TRBD1
J: TRBJ2-1
V: TRBV20-1
size: NA
DNA: TGCAGTGCTAGAGATGGGGACAGAAGTCACAATGAGCAGTTCTTC
CDR3: CSARDGDRSHNEQFF

length: 16
D: NA
J: TRBJ1-2
V: TRBV7-8
size: many
DNA: TGTGCCAGCAGCTTATATCTGGGGACTGGTGTTATTGGCTACACCTTC
CDR3: CASSLYLGTGVIGYTF

length: 14
D: NA
J: TRBJ1-5
V: TRBV19
size: many
DNA: TGTGCCAGTAGTATCCGGGATTCAAATCAGCCCCAGCATTTT
CDR3: CASSIRDSNQPQHF

length: 17
D: NA
J: TRBJ2-1
V: TRBV7-3
size: few
DNA: TGTGCCAGCAGCACCTGGACTGCTGGGAGCTCCTACAATGAGCAGTTCTTC
CDR3: CASSTWTAGSSYNEQFF

length: 12
D: TRBD1
J: TRBJ1-2
V: TRBV12-3/TRBV12-4
size: many
DNA: TGTGCCAGCAGTTGGACAGGGGATGGCTACACCTTC
CDR3: CASSWTGDGYTF